Below are 12 T cell receptor beta chains sequenced from a single sample in a study of a mutant IDH1 vaccine in newly diagnosed glioma. The table came from immunoSEQ multiplex PCR; TCRdb's copy has only in-frame clones and leaves some out. The sample holds tens of thousands of clones, around 88% seen once. The time point is: baseline, week 1 (first vaccination visit). The treatment was: pre-vaccination baseline after standard-of-care therapy. This specimen was peripheral blood mononuclear cells (PBMCs), taken from a glioma patient treated with radiotherapy, temozolomide or both. Every receptor here comes from a woman aged 18-35 years with glioma. Some clones in this sample may be carry-over from other donors' samples.

In nucleotides, the CDR3 is TGTGCCAGCAGCCCTCAGGGGGCAAGGAACACTGAAGCTTTCTTT. This encodes CASSPQGARNTEAFF. The rearrangement joins TRBV7-8 to TRBJ1-1; TRBD1 agrees at 8 bases. The CDR3 consists of 15 residues. Germline loops: CDR1 SGHVS, CDR2 FQNEAQ. V shed 5 bases, J shed 1 base, and the junction held 6 bases outside the gene matches.

The CDR3 DNA sequence: TGTGCCAGAAGCTTGGACAGTACCTATGGCTACACCTTC. Amino acid sequence: CARSLDSTYGYTF. The gene calls are TRBV5-3 and TRBJ1-2; no clear D gene. TRBV5-3 is placed among ORFs of uncertain function. The CDR3 sequence is 13 residues long. Trimming took off 0 bases at V and 4 bases at J, with 7 bases between the two ends.

This CDR3 is CASSQESGFRGREAFF. The CDR3 DNA is TGCGCCAGCAGCCAAGAGTCGGGGTTCAGGGGCCGTGAAGCTTTCTTT. This chain uses TRBV4-1 with TRBJ1-1, with a weak D call TRBD1 (6 bases). CDR3 length: 16 residues. Germline V gene sequence: CDR1 MGHRA, CDR2 YSYEKL. The V end lost 0 bases, the J end lost 7 bases, and 18 bases lay between the germline ends.

V and J are TRBV4-1 and TRBJ1-2; maybe TRBD1 (6 bases). The ends were cut back, 4 bases at V and 2 bases at J, with 11 bases in the middle. The CDR3 covers 14 residues. CDR1 is MGHRA, CDR2 YSYEKL, per germline. The CDR3 DNA reads TGCGCCAGCAGCCGACTCACAGGGAACTATGGCTACACCTTC. The encoded protein is CASSRLTGNYGYTF.

This sequence joins TRBV10-3 and TRBJ1-2; 7 bases are a match to TRBD1. Germline V CDR1 and CDR2: ENHRY, SYGVKD. This CDR3 comprises 13 residues. The J segment lost 2 bases and the V segment lost 7 bases, leaving 4 bases of the junction unmatched. The CDR3 loop reads CAIKGTANYGYTF. The CDR3 coding sequence is TGTGCCATCAAAGGGACAGCCAACTATGGCTACACCTTC.

Here the CDR3 DNA reads TGTGCCAGCAGGAGGGAGGGACGGGGCACCGGGGAGCTGTTTTTT. Protein: CASRREGRGTGELFF. The gene calls are TRBV9 and TRBJ2-2; TRBD2 matches at 7 bases. The CDR3 consists of 15 residues. Germline V gene lookup returns CDR1 SGDLS and CDR2 YYNGEE. The V and J ends lost 5 bases and 4 bases, in that order; junction bases with no gene match: 8.

The gene calls are TRBV4-3 and TRBJ1-2; TRBD1 agrees at 8 bases. The CDR3 contains 13 residues. The V gene's germline CDR1 is LGHNA and CDR2 YSLEER. J gave up 3 bases and V 4 bases, and 1 base lay outside the gene matches. The CDR3 DNA sequence: TGCGCCAGCAGCCTGGACAGGGACTATGGCTACACCTTC. Its protein product is CASSLDRDYGYTF.

The chain combines TRBV5-5 with TRBJ1-1; a possible D gene is TRBD1 (5 bases). V lost 4 bases and J 5 bases, leaving 15 bases between the germline ends. Per the germline V gene, CDR1 is SGHKS and CDR2 is YYEKEE (reference sequence). This CDR3 has 14 residues. This CDR3 reads CASSHDSGRTEAFF. The CDR3 DNA is TGTGCCAGCAGCCATGACAGTGGGAGGACTGAAGCTTTCTTT.

This clone was counted a few times. The rearrangement uses TRBV18 and TRBJ1-4; D is possibly TRBD1 (5 bases). The CDR3 is made up of 16 amino acids. Germline V gene data show CDR1 as KGHSH and CDR2 as LQKENI. The V end was cut by 3 bases, the J end by 5 bases, with 16 bases between. The CDR3 region has the DNA TGTGCCAGCTCACCCATCCCCCCGGGACCGAATGAAAAACTGTTTTTT. Translated, it gives CASSPIPPGPNEKLFF.

This clone was found a few times. V usage is TRBV25-1 and J usage is TRBJ1-1; D possibly corresponds to TRBD1 (5 bases). V lost 4 bases to trimming and J lost 6 bases, with 12 bases between them. This CDR3 region has 13 residues. The V gene's germline CDR1 is MGHDK and CDR2 SYGVNS. This CDR3 is CASSGTPFAEAFF. The CDR3 DNA sequence: TGTGCCAGCAGTGGGACACCTTTTGCTGAAGCTTTCTTT.

This chain uses TRBV30 with TRBJ1-2; D may be TRBD1 (5 bases). In germline, CDR1 is GTSNPN, CDR2 SVGIG (reference sequence). This CDR3 spans 16 amino acids. Trimming removed 5 bases at V and 2 bases at J, with 21 bases between. The CDR3 sequence: CAWDGRPGRENYGYTF. CDR3 bases: TGTGCCTGGGATGGGCGGCCGGGACGGGAAAACTATGGCTACACCTTC.

This chain connects TRBV6-5 to TRBJ2-4; 8 positions match TRBD1. The CDR3 length is 14 residues. Per germline, CDR1 MNHEY and CDR2 SVGAGI. V lost 6 bases and J lost 9; bases outside the gene matches: 10. CDR3 loop: CASSSAGGIGIQYF. The CDR3 DNA follows: TGTGCCAGCAGCTCGGCAGGGGGCATCGGCATTCAGTACTTC.